A selection of T cell receptor beta chains follows, all from one sample in a study of post-analysis software for immune sequencing data. TCRdb called the PCR reads again in MiXCR, with one record for every CDR3 protein. The data show approximately 730,000 distinct CDR3 sequences, approximately 44% seen once. The sequencing sample was made of blood. The receptors were sampled from a girl under 18 with multiple sclerosis. CDR3s include the opening cysteine and the closing phenylalanine or tryptophan. Each record gives: J gene, V gene, clone size, D gene, CDR3 protein, CDR3 DNA. D genes are given only for firm matches. Clone size appears in some rows only: once, few, many, or a class for an expanded clone.

J gene: TRBJ2-7
V gene: TRBV20-1
clone size: few
D gene: NA
CDR3 protein: CSAVSPGLSSYEQYF
CDR3 DNA: TGCAGTGCTGTTTCACCGGGACTGAGCTCCTACGAGCAGTACTTC

J gene: TRBJ2-3
V gene: TRBV6-5
clone size: few
D gene: NA
CDR3 protein: CASSYYPISADTQYF
CDR3 DNA: TGTGCCAGCAGTTACTATCCGATTAGCGCAGATACGCAGTATTTT

J gene: TRBJ1-2
V gene: TRBV20-1
clone size: NA
D gene: NA
CDR3 protein: CSAPPEPALYTF
CDR3 DNA: TGCAGTGCGCCGCCGGAGCCAGCGCTCTACACCTTC

J gene: TRBJ2-5
V gene: TRBV20-1
clone size: few
D gene: NA
CDR3 protein: CSATGQNQETQYF
CDR3 DNA: TGCAGTGCTACCGGACAGAATCAAGAGACCCAGTACTTC

J gene: TRBJ2-6
V gene: TRBV7-6
clone size: NA
D gene: NA
CDR3 protein: CASSLGASGANVRTF
CDR3 DNA: TGTGCCAGCAGCTTAGGGGCGTCCGGGGCCAACGTCCGGACTTTC

J gene: TRBJ2-3
V gene: TRBV29-1
clone size: few
D gene: TRBD2
CDR3 protein: CSVGASGRDTQYF
CDR3 DNA: TGCAGCGTTGGGGCTAGCGGGAGAGATACGCAGTATTTT

J gene: TRBJ2-3
V gene: TRBV19
clone size: NA
D gene: NA
CDR3 protein: CASKLTGRRADTQYF
CDR3 DNA: TGTGCCAGTAAACTGACAGGGAGGAGGGCAGATACGCAGTATTTT

J gene: TRBJ1-2
V gene: TRBV7-9
clone size: few
D gene: TRBD1
CDR3 protein: CASSTGGASNYGYTF
CDR3 DNA: TGTGCCAGCAGCACAGGGGGCGCATCCAACTATGGCTACACCTTC

J gene: TRBJ2-5
V gene: TRBV7-2
clone size: few
D gene: NA
CDR3 protein: CASSLRKNAETQYF
CDR3 DNA: TGTGCCAGCAGCCTGCGTAAGAACGCAGAGACCCAGTACTTC

J gene: TRBJ2-1
V gene: TRBV6-5
clone size: once
D gene: NA
CDR3 protein: CASSPRLARGQFF
CDR3 DNA: TGTGCCAGCAGCCCCCGACTGGCGAGGGGCCAGTTCTTC

J gene: TRBJ2-5
V gene: TRBV11-2
clone size: NA
D gene: NA
CDR3 protein: CASSLVGPLNLGLETQYF
CDR3 DNA: TGTGCCAGCAGCTTAGTTGGCCCTCTTAACCTTGGGCTGGAGACCCAGTACTTC

J gene: TRBJ2-5
V gene: TRBV6-6
clone size: once
D gene: TRBD2
CDR3 protein: CASSRRGSGNSQETQYF
CDR3 DNA: TGTGCCAGCAGTCGGCGGGGTAGCGGGAACTCTCAAGAGACCCAGTACTTC

J gene: TRBJ2-3
V gene: TRBV7-2
clone size: NA
D gene: TRBD2
CDR3 protein: CASSPWTGGRTDTQYF
CDR3 DNA: TGTGCCAGCAGCCCCTGGACGGGAGGAAGGACAGATACGCAGTATTTT

J gene: TRBJ2-5
V gene: TRBV6-1
clone size: NA
D gene: NA
CDR3 protein: CASSEAVHNQETQYF
CDR3 DNA: TGTGCCAGCAGTGAAGCGGTGCACAACCAAGAGACCCAGTACTTC

J gene: TRBJ2-1
V gene: TRBV7-9
clone size: NA
D gene: TRBD2
CDR3 protein: CASSGDWAGGGYNEQFF
CDR3 DNA: TGTGCCAGCAGCGGCGACTGGGCGGGAGGGGGCTACAATGAGCAGTTCTTC

J gene: TRBJ2-7
V gene: TRBV10-2
clone size: NA
D gene: TRBD2
CDR3 protein: CVSKTGTSGYEQYF
CDR3 DNA: TGCGTCAGCAAGACCGGGACTAGCGGGTACGAGCAGTACTTC

J gene: TRBJ2-7
V gene: TRBV11-1
clone size: NA
D gene: NA
CDR3 protein: CASTSEGGFTYEQYF
CDR3 DNA: TGTGCCAGCACTTCGGAGGGCGGTTTCACCTACGAGCAGTACTTC

J gene: TRBJ2-5
V gene: TRBV12-3/TRBV12-4
clone size: NA
D gene: NA
CDR3 protein: CASSLISPGETQYF
CDR3 DNA: TGTGCCAGCAGTTTAATTAGCCCGGGGGAGACCCAGTACTTC

J gene: TRBJ2-5
V gene: TRBV14
clone size: NA
D gene: NA
CDR3 protein: CASSPLLYQETQYF
CDR3 DNA: TGTGCCAGCAGTCCATTACTGTACCAAGAGACCCAGTACTTC

J gene: TRBJ2-1
V gene: TRBV7-2
clone size: NA
D gene: NA
CDR3 protein: CASQSPSYNEQFF
CDR3 DNA: TGTGCCAGCCAATCGCCGTCCTACAATGAGCAGTTCTTC

J gene: TRBJ2-5
V gene: TRBV11-3
clone size: NA
D gene: NA
CDR3 protein: CASSLNREFGTQYF
CDR3 DNA: TGTGCCAGCAGCTTGAATAGGGAGTTCGGGACCCAGTACTTC

J gene: TRBJ2-7
V gene: TRBV20-1
clone size: NA
D gene: TRBD2
CDR3 protein: CSARDRPGLTSYEQYF
CDR3 DNA: TGCAGTGCTAGAGATCGGCCGGGACTAACATCCTACGAGCAGTACTTC

J gene: TRBJ1-2
V gene: TRBV19
clone size: NA
D gene: TRBD1
CDR3 protein: CASSIRQGGGYTF
CDR3 DNA: TGTGCCAGTAGTATACGCCAGGGGGGTGGCTACACCTTC

J gene: TRBJ2-3
V gene: TRBV30
clone size: NA
D gene: NA
CDR3 protein: CAWSVTPGTQYF
CDR3 DNA: TGTGCCTGGAGTGTCACCCCGGGGACGCAGTATTTT

J gene: TRBJ1-1
V gene: TRBV18
clone size: few
D gene: NA
CDR3 protein: CASSRPPLGEPFF
CDR3 DNA: TGTGCCAGCTCCCGGCCCCCTCTGGGCGAACCTTTCTTT

J gene: TRBJ2-1
V gene: TRBV7-9
clone size: NA
D gene: NA
CDR3 protein: CASSFASNEQFF
CDR3 DNA: TGTGCCAGCAGCTTTGCTTCCAATGAGCAGTTCTTC

J gene: TRBJ2-7
V gene: TRBV4-1
clone size: NA
D gene: NA
CDR3 protein: CASSQISDTYEQYF
CDR3 DNA: TGCGCCAGCAGCCAGATCAGTGATACCTACGAGCAGTACTTC

J gene: TRBJ1-2
V gene: TRBV4-2
clone size: NA
D gene: TRBD1
CDR3 protein: CASSQDLGSDRAGYGYTF
CDR3 DNA: TGTGCCAGCAGCCAAGATCTTGGGTCCGACAGGGCGGGCTATGGCTACACCTTC

J gene: TRBJ2-5
V gene: TRBV7-2
clone size: many
D gene: NA
CDR3 protein: CASSLAAGFGETQYF
CDR3 DNA: TGTGCCAGCAGCTTAGCGGCAGGGTTCGGAGAGACCCAGTACTTC

J gene: TRBJ2-7
V gene: TRBV27
clone size: NA
D gene: TRBD1
CDR3 protein: CASSLPGGGHEQYF
CDR3 DNA: TGTGCCAGCAGTTTACCAGGGGGCGGGCACGAGCAGTACTTC

J gene: TRBJ2-3
V gene: TRBV10-3
clone size: NA
D gene: TRBD2
CDR3 protein: CAISLLAGGPDTQYF
CDR3 DNA: TGTGCCATCAGTCTCCTAGCGGGAGGGCCAGATACGCAGTATTTT

J gene: TRBJ1-1
V gene: TRBV29-1
clone size: NA
D gene: NA
CDR3 protein: CSYGVWGNTEAFF
CDR3 DNA: TGCAGCTACGGAGTGTGGGGCAACACTGAAGCTTTCTTT

J gene: TRBJ2-7
V gene: TRBV11-1
clone size: NA
D gene: NA
CDR3 protein: CASNRRGSYEQYF
CDR3 DNA: TGTGCCAGCAACCGACGTGGGAGCTACGAGCAGTACTTC

J gene: TRBJ1-1
V gene: TRBV12-3/TRBV12-4
clone size: NA
D gene: NA
CDR3 protein: CASSFLQRNTEAFF
CDR3 DNA: TGTGCCAGCAGTTTCTTACAGAGGAACACTGAAGCTTTCTTT

J gene: TRBJ1-4
V gene: TRBV15
clone size: NA
D gene: TRBD1
CDR3 protein: CATSRRGTALNEKLFF
CDR3 DNA: TGTGCCACCAGCAGGCGCGGGACAGCGCTTAATGAAAAACTGTTTTTT

J gene: TRBJ2-7
V gene: TRBV27
clone size: NA
D gene: NA
CDR3 protein: CASSLSTGEGTYEQYF
CDR3 DNA: TGTGCCAGCAGTTTATCTACAGGGGAGGGAACCTACGAGCAGTACTTC

J gene: TRBJ2-5
V gene: TRBV20-1
clone size: NA
D gene: NA
CDR3 protein: CSAGGRETQYF
CDR3 DNA: TGCAGTGCTGGGGGTCGGGAGACCCAGTACTTC

J gene: TRBJ2-7
V gene: TRBV7-2
clone size: NA
D gene: TRBD2
CDR3 protein: CASSFILAGVNEQYF
CDR3 DNA: TGTGCCAGCAGCTTTATCCTAGCGGGAGTGAACGAGCAGTACTTC

J gene: TRBJ2-1
V gene: TRBV7-2
clone size: NA
D gene: NA
CDR3 protein: CASTASSSYNEQFF
CDR3 DNA: TGTGCCAGCACCGCGTCGAGCTCCTACAATGAGCAGTTCTTC

J gene: TRBJ2-7
V gene: TRBV7-2
clone size: NA
D gene: TRBD2
CDR3 protein: CASSSTSGEYEQYF
CDR3 DNA: TGTGCCAGCAGCTCCACTAGCGGGGAGTACGAGCAGTACTTC